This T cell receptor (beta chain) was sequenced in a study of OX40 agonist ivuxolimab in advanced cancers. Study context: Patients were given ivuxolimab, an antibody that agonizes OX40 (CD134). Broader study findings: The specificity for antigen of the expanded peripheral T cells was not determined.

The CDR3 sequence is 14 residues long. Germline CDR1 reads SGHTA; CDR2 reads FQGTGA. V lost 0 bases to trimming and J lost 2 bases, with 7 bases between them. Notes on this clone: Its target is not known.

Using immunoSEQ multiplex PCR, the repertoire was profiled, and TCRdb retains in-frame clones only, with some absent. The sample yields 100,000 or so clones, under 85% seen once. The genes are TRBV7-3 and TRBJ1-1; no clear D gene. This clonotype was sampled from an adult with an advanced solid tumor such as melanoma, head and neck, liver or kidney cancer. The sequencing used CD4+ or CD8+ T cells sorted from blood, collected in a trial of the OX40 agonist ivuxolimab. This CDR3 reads CASSLTPRNTEAFF. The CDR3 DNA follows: TGTGCCAGCAGCTTAACGCCCAGAAACACTGAAGCTTTCTTT.